This T cell receptor (beta chain) was identified in a study of early T cells in non-severe SARS-CoV-2 infection (dated by TCRdb to 2020 to 2022). General notes on the study: Because TCR sequencing was done on bulk RNA from unsorted whole blood, the alpha and beta chains could not be paired. Summary of the overall study and its limitations: Matching against VDJdb was skewed toward anti-spike CD8 responses, likely underestimated virus-specific expansions, and missed private and CD4 specificities.

This clonotype was counted at least ten times. Its target antigen remains unknown. Nothing much larger sits one base from this clone, and base qualities are not available. A case-control design nested within a healthcare worker cohort in London, UK, was used, with weekly nasopharyngeal swab PCR tests and blood sampling performed. Between 23 and 31 March 2020, the week of the UK lockdown, healthcare workers were enrolled and then followed up weekly for as long as 16 weeks. The germline ends are 11 bases apart after V is trimmed by 6 bases and J by 5 bases. The CDR3 starts with the cysteine, ends with the phenylalanine, and has 12 residues. Here the CDR3 DNA is all that survives: 36 bases in frame from base 1. CDR1 and CDR2, per the germline V gene, are SQVTM and ANQGSEA. Preparation of the library involved 5' RACE. The sequencing machine was a NextSeq 500. The TCR library protocol attached unique molecular identifiers to individual cDNA molecules to correct for sequencing error and PCR bias. Both TCR alpha and beta chains were sequenced, and tight co-correlation was observed between alpha and beta sequence abundances in each sample. Per the original workflow: Decombinator V4 was used to annotate the V gene, J gene and CDR3 of the TCR sequences. TCRs were defined as expanded if a significant change between any two time points was detected under a Poisson model with p below 0.0001. Abundances of TCRs were expressed as counts per million after normalisation to the total number of TCRs sequenced in each sample. MAIT TCRs were defined by TRAV1-2 paired with TRAJ12, TRAJ20 or TRAJ33, and iNKT TCRs by TRAV10 paired with TRAJ18. VDJdb, accessed 1 November 2021, was searched for CMV, EBV and SARS-CoV-2 annotated TCRs, excluding TCRs annotated for multiple antigens. TCRdb reprocessed the public reads (quality trimming at Q25 with fastp, clone calling with MiXCR) and kept in-frame beta chains. Duplicate CDR3 protein sequences are folded into a single record with the most common DNA and genes. The V and J calls shown here were made by TCRdb, not taken from the authors' results. The table for this sample lists tens of thousands of distinct CDR3 sequences; less than 15% of them were counted only once. The biggest ten clones account for about 2.5% of the sample.

The sequence links TRBV29-1 to TRBJ2-1; a tentative D match to TRBD2 spans 6 bases. The TCR sequence derives from an adult who was a healthcare worker with PCR-confirmed SARS-CoV-2 infection or an uninfected control (not recorded which). The sample here was whole blood, taken at baseline. This receptor has the CDR3 CSVVGGNNEQFF. In nucleotide form, the sequence is TGCAGCGTCGTGGGCGGGAACAATGAGCAGTTCTTC.